These 32 T cell receptor beta chains originate from one sample sequenced in a study of OX40 agonist ivuxolimab in advanced cancers. Repertoires were generated with immunoSEQ multiplex PCR, while TCRdb's copy carries only in-frame clones and drops some. The profile shows 70,000 or so clones, 85% to 90% of them singletons. The material sequenced was CD4+ or CD8+ T cells sorted from blood, taken in a trial of the OX40 agonist ivuxolimab. The receptors were gathered from an adult with an advanced solid tumor such as melanoma, head and neck, liver or kidney cancer.

This chain joins TRBV28 and TRBJ2-1; 7 positions agree with TRBD2. The CDR3 is 18 residues long. CDR1 is MDHEN, CDR2 SYDVKM, per germline. Trimming removed 3 bases from V and 2 bases from J; junction bases left unmatched: 13. The CDR3 sequence is CASSFSAGVPRPYNEQFF. CDR3 bases: TGTGCCAGCAGTTTCAGTGCGGGAGTACCAAGGCCCTACAATGAGCAGTTCTTC.

The chain uses TRBV7-6 and TRBJ2-6; TRBD2 aligns across 7 bases. Germline CDR1 reads SGHVS; CDR2 reads FNYEAQ. Losses at the gene ends were 4 bases for V and 0 bases for J; bases not matched to a gene: 3. CDR3 length: 16 residues. CDR3 coding DNA: TGTGCCAGCAGCTGGGGGGGTTCCTCTGGGGCCAACGTCCTGACTTTC. Its protein is CASSWGGSSGANVLTF.

The chain has TRBV7-2 and TRBJ2-1, with D possibly being TRBD2 (5 bases). Trimming took off 2 bases at V and 1 base at J, with 12 bases between the two ends. Germline V CDR1 and CDR2: SGHTA, FQGNSA. There are 16 residues in the CDR3. The CDR3 DNA reads TGTGCCAGCAGCTTAACTGGGAGTAGGTCCTACAATGAGCAGTTCTTC. Translated: CASSLTGSRSYNEQFF.

The chain is built from TRBV30 and TRBJ1-5; 7 bases are a match to TRBD1. This CDR3 has 12 residues. The germline V gene encodes CDR1 GTSNPN and CDR2 SVGIG (reference sequence). Trimming took 0 bases from V and 9 from J; bases not matched to a gene: 2. The CDR3 sequence: CAWSVQGMPQHF. CDR3 sequence (DNA): TGTGCCTGGAGTGTACAGGGGATGCCCCAGCATTTT.

This rearrangement joins TRBV7-2 to TRBJ2-5; TRBD2 agrees at 7 bases. With 4 bases clipped from V and 5 bases from J, the junction kept 10 bases outside the gene matches. Germline V gene lookup returns CDR1 SGHTA and CDR2 FQGNSA. This CDR3 is built from 15 residues. In DNA form, the CDR3 reads TGTGCCAGCAGCTCCTCAAACGGACTAGTCGAGACCCAGTACTTC. Translated, it gives CASSSSNGLVETQYF.

The gene calls are TRBV18 and TRBJ2-7; no reliable D call. In germline, CDR1 is KGHSH, CDR2 LQKENI. The length of the CDR3 is 14 residues. Trimming took off 2 bases at V and 3 bases at J, with 11 bases between the two ends. The CDR3 DNA follows: TGTGCCAGCTCACCAGGGTTTAGCAGCTACGAGCAGTACTTC. Translated, it gives CASSPGFSSYEQYF.

The chain joins TRBV28 to TRBJ1-5; 8 bases align to TRBD1. The CDR3 has 18 residues. Germline V gene sequence: CDR1 MDHEN, CDR2 SYDVKM. V lost 5 bases, J lost 2 bases, and 14 bases stayed unmatched. The CDR3 nucleotides are TGTGCCAGCAGTCCCGACAGGGGACGGTGGATACGCAATCAGCCCCAGCATTTT. Residues: CASSPDRGRWIRNQPQHF. The variable domain in full, completed from reference TRBV28 and TRBJ1-5, reads DVKVTQSSRYLVKRTGEKVFLECVQDMDHENMFWYRQDPGLGLRLIYFSYDVKMKEKGDIPEGYSVSREKKERFSLILESASTNQTSMYLCASSPDRGRWIRNQPQHFGDGTRLSIL.

V usage is TRBV19 and J usage is TRBJ2-7, with D perhaps matching TRBD1 or TRBD2 (6 bases each). Trimming shortened V by 5 bases and J by 4 bases, and 12 bases separated the two germline ends. Germline V lookup: CDR1 LNHDA, CDR2 SQIVND (reference sequence). This CDR3 has 13 residues. The CDR3 DNA reads TGTGCCAGTAGTCCCCCGGGGGCTTACGAGCAGTACTTC. Its protein is CASSPPGAYEQYF.

The chain employs TRBV11-2 and TRBJ1-5, with a weak D call TRBD1 (5 bases). Trimming took off 5 bases at V and 0 bases at J, with 11 bases between the two ends. This CDR3 comprises 15 residues. Germline-derived CDR1 and CDR2 are SGHAT and FQNNGV. In DNA form, the CDR3 reads TGTGCCAGCAGCCCCCTCCAGGGTAGCAATCAGCCCCAGCATTTT. Its translation is CASSPLQGSNQPQHF. The full variable domain, completed using reference TRBV11-2 and TRBJ1-5, is EAGVAQSPRYKIIEKRQSVAFWCNPISGHATLYWYQQILGQGPKLLIQFQNNGVVDDSQLPKDRFSAERLKGVDSTLKIQPAKLEDSAVYLCASSPLQGSNQPQHFGDGTRLSIL.

This chain's CDR3 is CASKISGRGEQFF. The CDR3 bases are TGTGCCAGCAAGATAAGCGGGAGGGGAGAGCAGTTCTTC. V is TRBV6-5 and J is TRBJ2-1; 10 bases line up with TRBD2. Germline values: CDR1 MNHEY, CDR2 SVGAGI. This CDR3 is built from 13 residues. V trimming: 7 bases; J trimming: 10 bases; junction bases outside the gene matches: 7.

The chain combines TRBV20-1 with TRBJ1-5, with D possibly being TRBD1 (5 bases). CDR1 and CDR2 from the germline V gene are DFQATT and SNEGSKA (reference sequence). V shed 5 bases and J shed 7 bases, with 9 bases lying between them. The CDR3 spans 11 residues. For the CDR3, the DNA is TGCAGTGCTGGGGGGGAACAGCCCCAGCATTTT. It codes for CSAGGEQPQHF.

CDR3 nucleotide sequence: TGTGCCAGCAGCTCCCAGACGGGGATGAACACTGAAGCTTTCTTT. Its translation: CASSSQTGMNTEAFF. The chain is built from TRBV7-2 and TRBJ1-1; D unresolved. Germline V lookup: CDR1 SGHTA, CDR2 FQGNSA. The length of the CDR3 is 15 residues. Trimming took 4 bases from V and 0 from J, leaving 12 bases between them.

The chain combines TRBV7-2 with TRBJ2-7; TRBD2 agrees at 10 bases. Germline CDR1 is SGHTA and CDR2 is FQGNSA. This CDR3 is built from 16 residues. Trimming removed 4 bases from V and 5 bases from J; junction bases left unmatched: 11. CDR3 in amino acids: CASSSRGAGGPHEQYF. The CDR3 region has the DNA TGTGCCAGCAGCTCCCGGGGAGCGGGAGGGCCCCACGAGCAGTACTTC.

This clone was seen just once. V gene TRBV7-9 combines with J gene TRBJ1-1, with D possibly TRBD1 on 5 matching bases. This CDR3 is 15 amino acids long. Germline V gene sequence: CDR1 SEHNR, CDR2 FQNEAQ (reference sequence). Trimming removed 2 bases from V and 6 bases from J, with 16 bases in between. The CDR3 DNA reads as TGTGCCAGCAGCTTAATGAGGGGTAAAGCGGCTGAAGCTTTCTTT. It codes for CASSLMRGKAAEAFF.

The J gene is TRBJ2-5, the V gene TRBV6-5, with 11 nucleotides matching TRBD2. The CDR3 loop spans 13 amino acids. With 6 bases clipped from V and 7 bases from J, the junction kept 4 bases outside the gene matches. The germline V gene encodes CDR1 MNHEY and CDR2 SVGAGI. The CDR3 loop is CASSLGLAGTQYF. CDR3 bases: TGTGCCAGCAGCCTCGGACTAGCGGGGACCCAGTACTTC.

J is TRBJ2-7 and V is TRBV5-1, with a tentative D call TRBD2 (7 bases). CDR3 length: 18 residues. Trimming cost V 0 bases and J 4 bases, with 23 bases left between them. The germline CDR1 and CDR2 sequences are SGHRS and YFSETQ. The CDR3 sequence is CASSLARGGSRAEYEQYF. As DNA, the CDR3 is TGCGCCAGCAGCTTGGCCAGGGGCGGGAGTAGGGCGGAGTACGAGCAGTACTTC.

The chain has TRBV28 and TRBJ2-4; TRBD1 is a possible D gene (6 bases). From germline, CDR1 is MDHEN and CDR2 SYDVKM. V was pared by 4 bases and J by 0 bases, with 16 bases between. CDR3 length equals 17 residues. CDR3 in DNA: TGTGCCAGCAGTTCCCCTGGACAGAACCCAGCCAAAAACATTCAGTACTTC. Residues: CASSSPGQNPAKNIQYF.

This sequence joins TRBV29-1 and TRBJ2-2, with 8 bases identical to TRBD2. V dropped 4 bases and J dropped 4; count of bases not matched to a gene: 5. CDR3 length equals 14 residues. Germline lookup yields CDR1 SQVTM and CDR2 ANQGSEA. The CDR3, as DNA: TGCAGCGTTGGGGCGGGGGGAGGCACCGGGGAGCTGTTTTTT. Protein product: CSVGAGGGTGELFF.

The sample holds a few counts of this clone. Compared with germline, one end of the junction differs, possibly owing to a read error. The gene calls are TRBV19 and TRBJ2-4, with D possibly matching TRBD1 (5 bases). The CDR3 consists of 13 residues. Germline V lookup: CDR1 LNHDA, CDR2 SQIVND (reference sequence). The CDR3 reads CASSPNGAAQRDF. CDR3 DNA: TGTGCCAGTAGTCCCAATGGGGCGGCGCAAAGGGACTTC.

V is TRBV7-9 and J is TRBJ2-7, with 8 bases fitting TRBD2. Looked up from germline, CDR1 is SEHNR and CDR2 is FQNEAQ (reference sequence). This CDR3 comprises 18 residues. V lost 0 bases to trimming and J lost 0 bases; unmatched junction nucleotides: 10. CDR3 loop: CASSLAGAGGRSSYEQYF. CDR3 nucleotide sequence: TGTGCCAGCAGCTTAGCGGGGGCCGGCGGGAGGAGCTCCTACGAGCAGTACTTC.

The chain uses TRBV6-6 and TRBJ2-7, with TRBD2 identical over 7 bases. V lost 4 bases and J lost 6; bases outside the gene matches: 12. The CDR3 extends over 15 amino acids. The germline gives CDR1 MNHNY, CDR2 SVGAGI (reference sequence). This CDR3 is CASSSARGGGLEQYF. DNA for the CDR3: TGTGCCAGCAGTTCGGCCCGGGGCGGGGGACTCGAGCAGTACTTC.

The chain joins TRBV9 to TRBJ2-1, with 8 bases fitting TRBD2. Germline V gene data show CDR1 as SGDLS and CDR2 as YYNGEE. V lost 0 bases, J lost 6 bases, and 2 bases stayed unmatched. This CDR3 has 14 residues. CDR3 loop: CASSVAGTSNEQFF. CDR3 coding DNA: TGTGCCAGCAGCGTAGCAGGGACTAGCAATGAGCAGTTCTTC.

The chain uses TRBV7-2 and TRBJ2-1; D is undetermined. V shed 3 bases and J shed 2 bases, with 5 bases lying between them. The CDR3 loop spans 13 amino acids. CDR1 SGHTA and CDR2 FQGNSA come from the germline V gene. In DNA, the CDR3 is TGTGCCAGCAGCTTCACCGCCTACAATGAGCAGTTCTTC. Translated, it gives CASSFTAYNEQFF.

V is TRBV4-3 and J is TRBJ1-4; 8 nucleotides line up with TRBD1. Trimming removed 4 bases from V and 8 bases from J; junction bases left unmatched: 9. Germline V gene data show CDR1 as LGHNA and CDR2 as YSLEER. The CDR3 sequence is 15 residues long. CDR3 coding DNA: TGCGCCAGCAGCCGACAGACAGGGGTCGGGGAAAAACTGTTTTTT. It encodes CASSRQTGVGEKLFF.

This chain connects TRBV7-8 to TRBJ2-5; TRBD1 matches at 9 bases. The CDR3 contains 16 residues. Germline V gene data show CDR1 as SGHVS and CDR2 as FQNEAQ. V was pared by 5 bases and J by 5 bases, with 12 bases of the junction left unmatched. The CDR3 DNA reads TGTGCCAGCAGCGCGCGTCGACAGGGGGACACCGAGACCCAGTACTTC. It encodes CASSARRQGDTETQYF.

The CDR3 region has the DNA TGTGCCAGTAGTATAACGGGACTAGCGGGAGGTACGGACAATGAGCAGTTCTTC. Translation gives CASSITGLAGGTDNEQFF. This sequence joins TRBV19 and TRBJ2-1; TRBD2 aligns across 15 bases. Germline assignment: CDR1 LNHDA and CDR2 SQIVND (reference sequence). CDR3 length: 18 amino acids. The trim removed 2 bases at V and 5 bases at J, leaving 7 bases unmatched.

The rearrangement links TRBV19 to TRBJ1-2, with 8 bases aligning to TRBD1. J lost 4 bases, V lost 6 bases, and 7 bases had no gene match. This CDR3 region has 14 residues. Germline CDR1 LNHDA, CDR2 SQIVND (reference sequence). The CDR3 reads CASSWTGIIYGYTF. CDR3 in DNA: TGTGCCAGTAGCTGGACAGGGATTATCTATGGCTACACCTTC.

The genes are TRBV14 and TRBJ2-3; D remains unclear. V gave up 4 bases and J gave up 2 bases, with 16 bases separating them. From germline, CDR1 is SGHDN and CDR2 FVKESK. The CDR3 contains 16 residues. CDR3 loop: CASSPRKGQFTDTQYF. CDR3 coding DNA: TGTGCCAGCAGCCCCCGAAAGGGTCAATTCACAGATACGCAGTATTTT.

The J gene is TRBJ1-1, the V gene TRBV19, with D maybe TRBD1 (5 bases). The CDR3 covers 13 residues. Trimming left V 5 bases short and J 1 base short, with 8 bases between. In germline, CDR1 is LNHDA, CDR2 SQIVND (reference sequence). The CDR3, as DNA: TGTGCCAGTAGTGCTCAGGGGAACACTGAAGCTTTCTTT. It translates to CASSAQGNTEAFF.

The J gene is TRBJ1-5, the V gene TRBV7-2; D not certain. Trimming stripped 1 base from V and 4 bases from J, with 5 bases between. The CDR3 is 13 amino acids. Germline V gene lookup returns CDR1 SGHTA and CDR2 FQGNSA. The CDR3, as DNA: TGTGCCAGCAGCTTAGGTCTGAATCAGCCCCAGCATTTT. It translates to CASSLGLNQPQHF.

DNA for the CDR3: TGCGCCAGCAGCCACTTAGACAGGGGCTCCTACAATGAGCAGTTCTTC. Its protein product is CASSHLDRGSYNEQFF. The V call is TRBV4-3, the J call TRBJ2-1; 8 nucleotides agree with TRBD1. Germline V gene lookup returns CDR1 LGHNA and CDR2 YSLEER. The V gene end was trimmed by 3 bases and the J gene end by 0 bases; junction bases not matched to a gene: 4. The CDR3 has 16 residues.

V gene TRBV11-3 combines with J gene TRBJ2-3; 9 bases fit TRBD2. From germline, CDR1 is SGHNT and CDR2 YENEEA. J was trimmed by 4 bases and V by 4 bases; bases with no gene match: 9. The CDR3 is 16 amino acids. The CDR3 DNA is TGTGCCAGCAGCTCCTCCATTGCGGGAGGGTCAGATACGCAGTATTTT. Amino acids: CASSSSIAGGSDTQYF.